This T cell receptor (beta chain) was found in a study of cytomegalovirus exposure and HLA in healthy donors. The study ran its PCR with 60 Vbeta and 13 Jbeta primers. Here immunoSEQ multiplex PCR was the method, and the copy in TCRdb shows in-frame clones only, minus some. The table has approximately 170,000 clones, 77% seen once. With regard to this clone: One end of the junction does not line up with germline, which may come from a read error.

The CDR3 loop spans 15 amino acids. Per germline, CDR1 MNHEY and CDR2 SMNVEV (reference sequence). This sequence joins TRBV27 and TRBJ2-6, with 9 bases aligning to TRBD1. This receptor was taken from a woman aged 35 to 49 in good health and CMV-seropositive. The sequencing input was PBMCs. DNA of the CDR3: TGTGCCAGCAGACTACAGGGGGCGGGGGCCAACGTCCTGATTTTC. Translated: CASRLQGAGANVLIF.